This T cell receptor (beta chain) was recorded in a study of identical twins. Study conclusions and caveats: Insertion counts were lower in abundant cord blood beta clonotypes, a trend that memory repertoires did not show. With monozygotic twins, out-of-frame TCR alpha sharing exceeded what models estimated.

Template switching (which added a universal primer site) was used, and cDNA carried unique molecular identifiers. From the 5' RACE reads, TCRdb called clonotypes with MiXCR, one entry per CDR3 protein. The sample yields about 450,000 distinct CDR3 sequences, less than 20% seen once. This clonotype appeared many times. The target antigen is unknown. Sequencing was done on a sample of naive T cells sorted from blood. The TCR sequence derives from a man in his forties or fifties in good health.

CDR3 in DNA: TGCAGTGCTAGAGTGGGACAGGGTGTTGGCTACACCTTC. It specifies CSARVGQGVGYTF. The chain carries TRBV20-1 and TRBJ1-2, with 9 bases lining up with TRBD1. The CDR3 extends over 13 amino acids. CDR1 and CDR2 from the germline V gene are DFQATT and SNEGSKA (reference sequence). The V gene end was trimmed by 1 base and the J gene end by 7 bases; junction bases not matched to a gene: 4.